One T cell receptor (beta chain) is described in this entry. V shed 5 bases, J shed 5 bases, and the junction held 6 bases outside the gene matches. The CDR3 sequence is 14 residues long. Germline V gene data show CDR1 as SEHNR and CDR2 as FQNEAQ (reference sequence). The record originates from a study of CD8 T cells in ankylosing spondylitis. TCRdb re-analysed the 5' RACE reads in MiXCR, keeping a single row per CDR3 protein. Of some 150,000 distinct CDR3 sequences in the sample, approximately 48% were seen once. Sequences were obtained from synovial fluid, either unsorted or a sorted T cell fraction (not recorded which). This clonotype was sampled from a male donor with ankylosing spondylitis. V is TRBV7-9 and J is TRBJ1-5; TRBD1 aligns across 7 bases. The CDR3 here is CASSRARGDQPQHF. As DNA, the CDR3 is TGTGCCAGCAGCCGCGCCAGGGGGGATCAGCCCCAGCATTTT.